This T cell receptor (beta chain) originates from a study of T cell repertoires in aging, cancer and after chemotherapy. Peripheral blood genomic DNA, not sorted cells or RNA, was the template. Turning to this clonotype: Its antigen is unknown.

Study observations and caveats: Untreated cancer patients had significantly lower blood TCR diversity than age-matched healthy donors. The repertoire data cannot show anything about immunological memory following chemotherapy. Rebound thymic output was suggested by rising median generation probability during chemotherapy in each cancer cohort.

A mixed TRB-A/B primer pool amplified rearranged TRB by multiplex touch-down PCR. MiXCR, applied by TCRdb to the multiplex PCR reads, yields one record per CDR3 protein. This sample has approximately 4,900 distinct CDR3 sequences; approximately 46% occur once, and the top ten carry 28%. Germline V gene sequence: CDR1 SGHNT, CDR2 YYREEE (reference sequence). The CDR3 is 15 residues long. Trimming took 2 bases from V and 3 from J; bases not matched to a gene: 8. The rearrangement links TRBV5-4 to TRBJ2-7, with 7 positions matching TRBD1. The sequenced sample consisted of blood. This TCR was recovered from a human donor in good health. For the CDR3, the DNA is TGTGCCAGCAGCTTAGTGACAGGGTTGATCTACGAGCAGTACTTC. Amino acid sequence: CASSLVTGLIYEQYF.